The 20 T cell receptor beta chains reported below all come from one sample, sequenced in a study of cytomegalovirus exposure and HLA in healthy donors. PCR employed 60 Vbeta and 13 Jbeta primers. Only in-frame clones appear in the TCRdb table, and some are missing; sequencing was by immunoSEQ multiplex PCR. Recorded for this sample: around 34,000 clones. Sequencing used PBMCs. All receptors come from a middle-aged woman in good health and CMV-seropositive.

According to its frequency, this clone is medium-sized. V gene TRBV6-6 combines with J gene TRBJ2-1; weak D call: TRBD1 (6 bases). Germline-derived CDR1 and CDR2 are MNHNY and SVGAGI (reference sequence). V was cut by 5 bases and J by 16 bases, with 18 bases left in between. CDR3 length: 12 amino acids. The CDR3 coding sequence is TGTGCCAGCAGTCAACCACAGGGACCGGGCTTCTTC. Translated, it gives CASSQPQGPGFF.

CDR3 loop: CATRGGYVTEAFF. Written as DNA, the CDR3 is TGCGCCACTCGCGGAGGGTATGTCACTGAAGCTTTCTTT. This chain joins TRBV4-1 and TRBJ1-1; D gene ambiguous. The length of the CDR3 is 13 residues. Looked up from germline, CDR1 is MGHRA and CDR2 is YSYEKL. The germline V and J ends were trimmed by 10 bases and 4 bases, with 16 bases remaining between them.

The CDR3 region is CASSQEGTGTDTQYF. In nucleotides, the CDR3 is TGTGCCAGCAGCCAAGAGGGGACAGGGACAGATACGCAGTATTTT. The rearrangement links TRBV4-2 to TRBJ2-3; 9 bases align to TRBD1. There are 15 residues in the CDR3. The V segment lost 0 bases and the J segment 3 bases; nucleotides outside the gene matches: 1. Germline V gives CDR1 LGHNA, CDR2 YNFKEQ.

This chain connects TRBV30 to TRBJ2-7; D is unresolved. The CDR3 is 15 amino acids. The V end lost 3 bases, the J end lost 2 bases, and 17 bases lay between the germline ends. Germline V gene data show CDR1 as GTSNPN and CDR2 as SVGIG (reference sequence). The DNA for the CDR3 is TGTGCCTGGAGCCATCGACTGGTGAGCGCCTACGAGCAGTACTTC. This translates into CAWSHRLVSAYEQYF.

The CDR3 loop is CAWRTGTGGLMSNQPQHF. CDR3 nucleotide sequence: TGTGCCTGGAGGACCGGGACAGGGGGCCTTATGAGCAATCAGCCCCAGCATTTT. This chain joins TRBV30 and TRBJ1-5; 12 bases align to TRBD1. This CDR3 is 18 amino acids long. V lost 3 bases, J lost 1 base, and 10 bases stayed unmatched. Germline CDR1 GTSNPN, CDR2 SVGIG (reference sequence).

This chain uses TRBV9 with TRBJ2-7; 7 bases align to TRBD2. Germline-derived CDR1 and CDR2 are SGDLS and YYNGEE. V lost 4 bases to trimming and J lost 2 bases; unmatched junction nucleotides: 6. There are 14 residues in the CDR3. The CDR3 bases are TGTGCCAGCAGCCGCGGACTAGTTGCCTACGAGCAGTACTTC. This translates into CASSRGLVAYEQYF. The whole variable domain, filled in from reference TRBV9 and TRBJ2-7, reads DSGVTQTPKHLITATGQRVTLRCSPRSGDLSVYWYQQSLDQGLQFLIQYYNGEERAKGNILERFSAQQFPDLHSELNLSSLELGDSALYFCASSRGLVAYEQYFGPGTRLTVT.

The chain joins TRBV7-9 to TRBJ2-5, with no clear D. V lost 5 bases to trimming and J lost 4 bases, with 17 bases between them. The CDR3 runs 15 residues. The germline gives CDR1 SEHNR, CDR2 FQNEAQ (reference sequence). The CDR3 region is CASSPDGARGETQYF. The CDR3 DNA follows: TGTGCCAGCAGCCCTGATGGAGCCCGTGGAGAGACCCAGTACTTC. Full variable domain (outside the CDR3, taken from reference TRBV7-9 and TRBJ2-5): DTGVSQNPRHKITKRGQNVTFRCDPISEHNRLYWYRQTLGQGPEFLTYFQNEAQLEKSRLLSDRFSAERPKGSFSTLEIQRTEQGDSAMYLCASSPDGARGETQYFGPGTRLLVL.

The chain recombines TRBV5-1 with TRBJ1-6; 7 bases align to TRBD1. V lost 3 bases and J lost 6; bases outside the gene matches: 6. The CDR3 loop spans 15 amino acids. From germline, CDR1 is SGHRS and CDR2 YFSETQ. The CDR3 sequence is CASSSTGTSNSPLHF. The CDR3 DNA sequence: TGCGCCAGCAGCTCGACAGGGACTAGTAATTCACCCCTCCACTTT.

V usage is TRBV5-1 and J usage is TRBJ2-5; 7 nucleotides align to TRBD2. J lost 2 bases, V lost 4 bases, and 5 bases had no gene match. Germline CDR1 is SGHRS and CDR2 is YFSETQ. This CDR3 contains 14 residues. For the CDR3, the DNA is TGCGCCAGCAGCCGTGGGGGGGGTCAAGAGACCCAGTACTTC. Translated: CASSRGGGQETQYF.

V and J are TRBV2 and TRBJ1-2, with D unresolved. This CDR3 spans 13 amino acids. Trimming took 2 bases from V and 7 from J, leaving 11 bases between them. Germline-derived CDR1 and CDR2 are SNHLY and FYNNEI. Written as DNA, the CDR3 is TGTGCCAGCAGTGAAACCCGGACTATTGGCTACACCTTC. Its translation: CASSETRTIGYTF.

The chain has TRBV5-1 and TRBJ2-7; TRBD1 is a possible D gene (6 bases). This CDR3 has 13 amino acids. Trimming took off 6 bases at V and 5 bases at J, with 15 bases between the two ends. Per the germline V gene, CDR1 is SGHRS and CDR2 is YFSETQ. The CDR3 nucleotides are TGCGCCAGCACCCAGGACAGAGGGAACGAGCAGTACTTC. It specifies CASTQDRGNEQYF.

Concerning this clone: Other DNA sequences in the sample encode the same CDR3. The rearrangement joins TRBV19 to TRBJ2-7; 9 bases match TRBD2. Germline values: CDR1 LNHDA, CDR2 SQIVND (reference sequence). The ends lost 4 bases at V and 3 bases at J; junction bases unmatched: 1. This CDR3 is 13 amino acids long. The DNA for the CDR3 is TGTGCCAGTAGTAAAGCGGGGGGCTACGAGCAGTACTTC. Translation: CASSKAGGYEQYF.

This chain joins TRBV10-3 and TRBJ2-1; 8 nucleotides match TRBD1. The trim removed 6 bases at V and 8 bases at J, leaving 9 bases unmatched. In germline, CDR1 is ENHRY, CDR2 SYGVKD. CDR3 length: 14 amino acids. The CDR3 sequence is CAIRRQGAGHEQFF. CDR3 coding DNA: TGTGCCATCAGGCGGCAGGGGGCTGGCCATGAGCAGTTCTTC.

This chain joins TRBV10-1 and TRBJ2-2, with a possible D match to TRBD1 (5 bases). Deletions cut 3 bases from V and 6 bases from J, with 11 bases between. Germline V lookup: CDR1 WNHNN, CDR2 SYGVQD (reference sequence). This CDR3 region has 14 residues. CDR3 nucleotides: TGCGCCAGCAGTGAACTCAGGGTACCCGGGGAGCTGTTTTTT. It yields the protein CASSELRVPGELFF.

This chain joins TRBV5-1 and TRBJ2-3, with 7 nucleotides matching TRBD1. Trimming at V came to 4 bases and at J to 1 base, leaving 6 bases not matched to a gene. Germline assignment: CDR1 SGHRS and CDR2 YFSETQ. The CDR3 contains 15 residues. The CDR3 DNA follows: TGCGCCAGCAGCACGACAGGGTGGGGCACAGATACGCAGTATTTT. It codes for CASSTTGWGTDTQYF.

The chain couples TRBV28 to TRBJ1-5; TRBD1 matches 8 bases. The junction had 9 bases not matched to a gene; V was cut back by 5 bases and J by 6 bases. CDR1 is MDHEN, CDR2 SYDVKM, per germline. The CDR3 totals 15 residues. As DNA, the CDR3 is TGTGCCAGCAGTCCCAGGGACAGGTTCGTTCAGCCCCAGCATTTT. Residues: CASSPRDRFVQPQHF.

The rearrangement joins TRBV7-9 to TRBJ1-1; a weak D match, TRBD1 (6 bases). The V end was cut by 5 bases, the J end by 0 bases, with 10 bases between. There are 14 residues in the CDR3. Germline V gives CDR1 SEHNR, CDR2 FQNEAQ (reference sequence). The CDR3 here is CASSLGQLNTEAFF. In nucleotides, the CDR3 is TGTGCCAGCAGCCTCGGACAGCTGAACACTGAAGCTTTCTTT. The variable domain in full, with the rest retrieved from reference TRBV7-9 and TRBJ1-1, is DTGVSQNPRHKITKRGQNVTFRCDPISEHNRLYWYRQTLGQGPEFLTYFQNEAQLEKSRLLSDRFSAERPKGSFSTLEIQRTEQGDSAMYLCASSLGQLNTEAFFGQGTRLTVV.

This chain joins TRBV19 and TRBJ1-3; D uncertain. This CDR3 contains 13 residues. V lost 6 bases to trimming and J lost 0 bases, with 6 bases between them. Per the germline V gene, CDR1 is LNHDA and CDR2 is SQIVND (reference sequence). This chain's CDR3 is CASSPGSGNTIYF. The DNA of the CDR3 is TGTGCCAGTAGCCCAGGCTCTGGAAACACCATATATTTT. Variable domain in full (rest from reference TRBV19 and TRBJ1-3): DGGITQSPKYLFRKEGQNVTLSCEQNLNHDAMYWYRQDPGQGLRLIYYSQIVNDFQKGDIAEGYSVSREKKESFPLTVTSAQKNPTAFYLCASSPGSGNTIYFGEGSWLTVV.

The V gene is TRBV5-1, the J gene TRBJ2-1, with TRBD1 matching 7 bases. J gave up 4 bases and V 4 bases, and 8 bases lay outside the gene matches. This CDR3 contains 15 residues. Germline V CDR1 and CDR2: SGHRS, YFSETQ. In DNA form, the CDR3 reads TGCGCCAGCAGCCCGGGACCGGGACAGTACAATGAGCAGTTCTTC. Its protein is CASSPGPGQYNEQFF. Full variable domain (outside the CDR3, taken from reference TRBV5-1 and TRBJ2-1): KAGVTQTPRYLIKTRGQQVTLSCSPISGHRSVSWYQQTPGQGLQFLFEYFSETQRNKGNFPGRFSGRQFSNSRSEMNVSTLELGDSALYLCASSPGPGQYNEQFFGPGTRLTVL.

V usage is TRBV6-5 and J usage is TRBJ2-1, with D possibly matching TRBD2 (6 bases). Germline values: CDR1 MNHEY, CDR2 SVGAGI. V lost 6 bases to trimming and J lost 0 bases, with 12 bases between them. The CDR3 runs to 15 residues. The CDR3 coding sequence is TGTGCCAGCAGGGCGATAGCGGTCTCCTACAATGAGCAGTTCTTC. It codes for CASRAIAVSYNEQFF.